This is a list of T cell receptor beta chains from one sample in a study of early T cells in non-severe SARS-CoV-2 infection. TCRdb reanalysed the 5' RACE reads using MiXCR and keeps one entry per CDR3 protein. The data show over 25,000 distinct CDR3 sequences, around 5% seen once. The sample consisted of whole blood. The receptors were sampled from an adult who was a healthcare worker with PCR-confirmed SARS-CoV-2 infection or an uninfected control (not recorded which). The CDR3 runs from the conserved cysteine through the conserved F or W. A D gene is named only where the DNA matches it firmly. The size of a clone is reported for some rows only, either as once, few or many, or as a class for expanded clones.

TRBV29-1	.	TRBJ2-5	many	CSVDETQYF	TGCAGCGTTGATGAGACCCAGTACTTC
TRBV3-1	TRBD1	TRBJ1-2	medium-sized	CASSPGGNGYTF	TGTGCCAGCAGCCCAGGGGGGAATGGCTACACCTTC
TRBV29-1	TRBD2	TRBJ2-3	few	CSMIVAGGTDTQYF	TGCAGCATGATCGTAGCGGGAGGAACAGATACGCAGTATTTT
TRBV29-1	.	TRBJ2-3	many	CSGARGSDTQYF	TGCAGCGGGGCAAGGGGTTCGGATACGCAGTATTTT
TRBV29-1	TRBD1	TRBJ2-7	few	CSVEGTGNYEQYF	TGCAGCGTTGAAGGGACAGGCAACTACGAGCAGTACTTC
TRBV10-3	.	TRBJ1-1	.	CAISETAAAANTEAFF	TGTGCCATCAGTGAGACAGCGGCAGCCGCAAACACTGAAGCTTTCTTT
TRBV24-1	TRBD2	TRBJ2-1	medium-sized	CATSPSGGIYNEQFF	TGTGCCACCAGTCCTAGCGGGGGGATTTACAATGAGCAGTTCTTC
TRBV20-1	TRBD2	TRBJ2-3	many	CSAEPSGRTYTQYF	TGCAGTGCCGAACCTAGCGGGAGAACGTATACGCAGTATTTT
TRBV7-9	TRBD2	TRBJ2-1	medium-sized	CASRAGGGYNEQFF	TGTGCCAGCAGAGCGGGAGGTGGTTACAATGAGCAGTTCTTC
TRBV7-2	.	TRBJ1-1	many	CASSLSRETEAFF	TGTGCCAGCAGCTTATCTCGGGAGACTGAAGCTTTCTTT
TRBV6-1	.	TRBJ1-1	many	CAISSPWNTEAFF	TGTGCCATTTCGTCCCCCTGGAACACTGAAGCTTTCTTT
TRBV7-2	.	TRBJ1-1	few	CASSRNPAEAFF	TGTGCCAGCAGCCGGAACCCCGCTGAAGCTTTCTTT
TRBV29-1	TRBD2	TRBJ2-4	few	CSVESGRDIQYF	TGCAGCGTTGAATCGGGGAGGGACATTCAGTACTTC
TRBV28	.	TRBJ2-6	many	CASSFQGQVSGANVLTF	TGTGCCAGCAGTTTCCAGGGGCAGGTCTCTGGGGCCAACGTCCTGACTTTC
TRBV7-9	.	TRBJ2-2	many	CASSTNTGELFF	TGTGCCAGCAGTACTAACACCGGGGAGCTGTTTTTT
TRBV14	.	TRBJ2-5	many	CASSQDPPHSQYF	TGTGCCAGCAGCCAAGACCCCCCACATTCCCAGTACTTC
TRBV6-6	.	TRBJ2-5	.	CASIRAGQETQYF	TGTGCCAGCATCCGGGCAGGCCAAGAGACCCAGTACTTC
TRBV10-3	.	TRBJ1-6	many	CAIRGTDWNSPLHF	TGTGCCATCAGGGGGACCGATTGGAATTCACCCCTCCACTTT
TRBV7-9	.	TRBJ1-1	many	CASSSSYDRAFF	TGTGCCAGCAGCTCCTCTTACGACAGAGCTTTCTTT
TRBV29-1	.	TRBJ2-6	many	CSVAAGGLIGANVLTF	TGCAGCGTTGCTGCTGGGGGGCTAATTGGGGCCAACGTCCTGACTTTC
TRBV4-3	TRBD2	TRBJ2-7	many	CASSQDHPGGNWQYF	TGCGCCAGCAGCCAAGATCATCCGGGAGGGAATTGGCAGTACTTC
TRBV7-2	.	TRBJ2-7	many	CASSLRSELYEQYF	TGTGCCAGCAGCTTACGTTCAGAGCTATACGAGCAGTACTTC
TRBV28	TRBD1	TRBJ2-2	many	CASWTGYTGELFF	TGTGCCAGCTGGACAGGGTATACCGGGGAGCTGTTTTTT
TRBV20-1	TRBD2	TRBJ2-5	many	CSARVPSGGHFGTQYF	TGCAGTGCTAGAGTCCCTAGCGGGGGGCATTTCGGGACCCAGTACTTC
TRBV20-1	.	TRBJ2-1	many	CSAARGVENNEQFF	TGCAGTGCTGCCCGGGGCGTGGAGAACAATGAGCAGTTCTTC
TRBV19	.	TRBJ2-2	.	CASKDPGRSNTGELFF	TGTGCCAGCAAGGACCCGGGACGTTCGAACACCGGGGAGCTGTTTTTT
TRBV3-1	.	TRBJ1-2	few	CANSQEEPGNYGYTF	TGTGCCAACAGCCAAGAAGAACCGGGAAACTATGGCTACACCTTC
TRBV5-5	TRBD1	TRBJ1-6	few	CASNRQGKGSPLHF	TGTGCCAGCAACAGACAGGGCAAGGGGTCACCCCTCCACTTT
TRBV11-2	.	TRBJ2-1	few	CASSTGRNLYNEQFF	TGTGCCAGCAGCACGGGACGGAACTTATACAATGAGCAGTTCTTC
TRBV6-5	TRBD1	TRBJ1-6	many	CASTRNPGQGRSPLHF	TGTGCCAGCACTCGAAACCCAGGACAGGGGAGGTCACCCCTCCACTTT
TRBV6-5	TRBD1	TRBJ1-1	.	CASKKTGGTEAFF	TGTGCCAGCAAAAAAACAGGGGGCACTGAAGCTTTCTTT